The 19 T cell receptor beta chains reported below all come from one sample, sequenced in a study of beta chain features in type 1 diabetes. The entirety of the isolated RNA underwent reverse transcription, so expressed TCRB transcripts were sequenced. Repertoires were generated with immunoSEQ multiplex PCR, while TCRdb's copy carries only in-frame clones and drops some. The table records 970,000 or so clones, 17% of them present only once. Sequenced input: naive CD4+ T cells from blood. These receptors were collected from a woman between 18 and 29 years old in good health.

This clone appeared a single time. The chain couples TRBV5-4 to TRBJ2-5, with a tentative D call TRBD1 (5 bases). The germline CDR1 and CDR2 sequences are SGHNT and YYREEE (reference sequence). Trimming removed 0 bases from V and 4 bases from J, with 19 bases in between. The CDR3 spans 17 residues. The CDR3 region is CASSLDWTSTSRETQYF. As DNA, the CDR3 is TGTGCCAGCAGCTTGGATTGGACATCGACGAGTAGAGAGACCCAGTACTTC.

This clone has just a few counts. Other nucleotide sequences in the sample specify the same CDR3. This sequence joins TRBV18 and TRBJ2-7; 8 positions agree with TRBD2. Germline V CDR1 and CDR2: KGHSH, LQKENI. Trimming cost V 6 bases and J 7 bases; bases outside gene matches: 2. The CDR3 length is 11 residues. This CDR3 reads CASSRGGEQYF. As DNA, the CDR3 is TGTGCCAGCTCCCGGGGGGGGGAGCAGTACTTC.

This clone showed up just a few times. The V gene is TRBV19, the J gene TRBJ2-5, with a tentative D call TRBD2 (6 bases). Trimming shortened V by 6 bases and J by 5 bases, and 13 bases separated the two germline ends. CDR1 is LNHDA and CDR2 is SQIVND in the germline V gene (reference sequence). CDR3 length equals 13 residues. In nucleotides, the CDR3 is TGTGCCAGTAGAAGCGGAGGGGCGGAGACCCAGTACTTC. This encodes CASRSGGAETQYF.

This clone has a handful of counts. The chain uses TRBV5-1 and TRBJ1-5, with D unclear. Germline values: CDR1 SGHRS, CDR2 YFSETQ. The CDR3 has 14 residues. V gave up 0 bases and J gave up 5 bases, with 9 bases separating them. DNA of the CDR3: TGCGCCAGCAGCTTGGGAGGGTCTGATCAGCCCCAGCATTTT. As protein: CASSLGGSDQPQHF.

This clone occurred a few times. The J gene is TRBJ1-1, the V gene TRBV2, with 10 bases fitting TRBD1. CDR1 is SNHLY, CDR2 FYNNEI, per germline. The trim removed 7 bases at V and 4 bases at J, leaving 6 bases unmatched. This CDR3 spans 14 amino acids. The DNA of the CDR3 is TGTGCCAGCACCCGGGACAGGGGAGGCACTGAAGCTTTCTTT. It codes for CASTRDRGGTEAFF.

The table lists this clone with a few counts. Its ends do not fully match the called genes, so a read error is possible. The rearrangement uses TRBV20-1 and TRBJ1-1; D remains unclear. Germline V gives CDR1 DFQATT, CDR2 SNEGSKA (reference sequence). The CDR3 consists of 10 residues. In DNA, the CDR3 is TGCAGTGCTAGAGACCGGGGTAAGGACTTT. It yields the protein CSARDRGKDF.

The chain recombines TRBV9 with TRBJ1-2, with 9 bases lining up with TRBD1. V shed 0 bases and J 8 bases; nucleotides not matched to a gene: 8. The CDR3 runs 15 residues. In germline, CDR1 is SGDLS, CDR2 YYNGEE. As DNA, the CDR3 is TGTGCCAGCAGCGTAGGTCCGGGACAGGGAACGGGCTACACCTTC. Translating it yields CASSVGPGQGTGYTF.

In this sample, this clone turned up many times. The chain employs TRBV28 and TRBJ2-6, with D maybe TRBD2 (5 bases). V lost 6 bases and J lost 4, with 13 bases in between. The CDR3 contains 15 residues. Germline V gene sequence: CDR1 MDHEN, CDR2 SYDVKM. The DNA for the CDR3 is TGTGCCAGCAGGGCCCGGGGAGCAGGGGCCAACGTCCTGACTTTC. Protein: CASRARGAGANVLTF.

The table lists this clone with a few counts. CDR3: CASSSPSAWGLYEQYF. For the CDR3, the DNA is TGTGCCAGCAGTTCTCCGTCGGCGTGGGGTCTCTACGAGCAGTACTTC. The chain joins TRBV6-5 to TRBJ2-7; unclear D gene. CDR3 length: 16 residues. Germline CDR1 and CDR2: MNHEY and SVGAGI. Trimming removed 4 bases from V and 3 bases from J, with 19 bases in between.

This clone was seen only a few times. Other DNA sequences of this sample code for an identical CDR3. The chain employs TRBV5-1 and TRBJ2-5; D not resolved. Trimming took 4 bases from V and 2 from J, leaving 6 bases between them. CDR1 is SGHRS and CDR2 is YFSETQ in the germline V gene. CDR3 size: 12 residues. CDR3 sequence (DNA): TGCGCCAGCAGCCTGCTACAAGAGACCCAGTACTTC. Translation: CASSLLQETQYF.

The J gene is TRBJ1-1, the V gene TRBV6-6, with unresolved D. Trimming took 6 bases from V and 7 from J, leaving 15 bases between them. Germline loops: CDR1 MNHNY, CDR2 SVGAGI (reference sequence). This CDR3 comprises 13 residues. The CDR3 sequence: CASSPPLSVEAFF. Written as DNA, the CDR3 is TGTGCCAGCAGCCCCCCCCTCTCGGTTGAAGCTTTCTTT.

The chain recombines TRBV27 with TRBJ2-7; the D gene is possibly TRBD2 (6 bases). V was pared by 4 bases and J by 2 bases, with 15 bases between. CDR3 size: 15 residues. Germline-derived CDR1 and CDR2 are MNHEY and SMNVEV (reference sequence). CDR3 amino acids: CASSSFGTGAYEQYF. CDR3 nucleotides: TGTGCCAGCAGTTCCTTCGGGACGGGGGCCTACGAGCAGTACTTC.

This rearrangement joins TRBV29-1 to TRBJ2-1, with 7 bases matching TRBD1. The ends lost 6 bases at V and 4 bases at J; junction bases unmatched: 9. There are 14 residues in the CDR3. Germline CDR1 is SQVTM and CDR2 is ANQGSEA. The CDR3 spells CSVAGGRQYNEQFF. The CDR3 coding sequence is TGCAGCGTCGCAGGGGGAAGACAGTACAATGAGCAGTTCTTC.

This clone was counted a few times. The identical CDR3 is also encoded by other nucleotide sequences in the sample. The chain uses TRBV7-2 and TRBJ1-1; maybe TRBD1 (5 bases). The CDR3 is 13 residues long. Germline V gives CDR1 SGHTA, CDR2 FQGNSA. The V end lost 0 bases, the J end lost 4 bases, and 6 bases lay between the germline ends. The CDR3 sequence is CASSLAGTTEAFF. The CDR3, as DNA: TGTGCCAGCAGCTTAGCCGGGACCACTGAAGCTTTCTTT.

The rearrangement uses TRBV5-6 and TRBJ1-2; unclear D gene. This CDR3 contains 14 residues. Trimming cost V 0 bases and J 4 bases, with 10 bases left between them. CDR1 is SGHDT and CDR2 is YYEEEE in the germline V gene. DNA for the CDR3: TGTGCCAGCAGCTTGGATGGCAGAAGCTATGGCTACACCTTC. Translated, it gives CASSLDGRSYGYTF. Together with reference TRBV5-6 and TRBJ1-2, the CDR3 gives the full variable domain: DAGVTQSPTHLIKTRGQQVTLRCSPKSGHDTVSWYQQALGQGPQFIFQYYEEEERQRGNFPDRFSGHQFPNYSSELNVNALLLGDSALYLCASSLDGRSYGYTFGSGTRLTVV.

This clone was counted a few times. The chain is built from TRBV4-2 and TRBJ2-5, with 11 bases matching TRBD2. Germline CDR1 LGHNA, CDR2 YNFKEQ. The V and J ends lost 0 bases and 4 bases, in that order; junction bases with no gene match: 13. This CDR3 is 19 amino acids long. CDR3 protein: CASSQDPAVAGGLRETQYF. The CDR3 DNA is TGTGCCAGCAGCCAAGATCCGGCGGTAGCGGGAGGGTTACGAGAGACCCAGTACTTC.

This clone was observed a few times. This rearrangement joins TRBV27 to TRBJ1-2; 12 bases fit TRBD1. The CDR3 sequence is 17 residues long. Germline CDR1 and CDR2: MNHEY and SMNVEV (reference sequence). Trimming took 4 bases from V and 8 from J; bases not matched to a gene: 14. CDR3 loop: CASSSRVGTGGGQGYTF. CDR3 coding DNA: TGTGCCAGCAGTTCCCGGGTCGGGACAGGGGGCGGACAGGGCTACACCTTC.

This clone was counted between two and nine times. The chain recombines TRBV5-6 with TRBJ2-1; no definite D call. V was shortened by 4 bases and J by 8 bases, with 7 bases between the two germline ends. This CDR3 comprises 11 residues. Germline assignment: CDR1 SGHDT and CDR2 YYEEEE. The CDR3 is CASSTGYEQFF. For the CDR3, the DNA is TGTGCCAGCAGCACGGGCTATGAGCAGTTCTTC.

This clone was observed a handful of times. This chain uses TRBV5-1 with TRBJ2-6; maybe TRBD1 (5 bases). This CDR3 comprises 16 residues. The germline V gene encodes CDR1 SGHRS and CDR2 YFSETQ. Deletions cut 4 bases from V and 0 bases from J, with 11 bases between. CDR3 sequence: CASSPTGSSGANVLTF. CDR3 in DNA: TGCGCCAGCAGCCCAACAGGTTCCTCTGGGGCCAACGTCCTGACTTTC.